A selection of T cell receptor beta chains follows, all from one sample in a study of vaccination and CD4 T cells after COVID-19. TCRdb reanalysed the PCR reads using MiXCR and keeps one entry per CDR3 protein. The profile shows thousands of distinct CDR3 sequences, less than 35% of them singletons. Their antigens are not known. Sequencing was performed on CD4+ T cells from blood, cultured in vitro. Receptors originate from a human donor in good health. Both conserved end residues are part of each CDR3. Each record gives: clone size, V gene, J gene, D gene, CDR3 DNA, CDR3 protein. D genes are given only for firm matches. Clone size is stated in some rows and not others, as once, few, many or a class when expanded.

few,TRBV2,TRBJ2-5,NA,TGTGCCAGCAGTGAGGACAGAACAGAAGAGACCCAGTACTTC,CASSEDRTEETQYF
few,TRBV15,TRBJ2-3,TRBD1,TGTGCCACCCGATCCGAGTGGACAGGGAGCACAGATACGCAGTATTTT,CATRSEWTGSTDTQYF
NA,TRBV7-3,TRBJ2-2,NA,TGTGCCAGCAGCAAAACGGGGAACACCGGGGAGCTGTTTTTT,CASSKTGNTGELFF
NA,TRBV24-1,TRBJ2-5,NA,TGTGCCACCAGTGACCCAATCCAAGAGACCCAGTACTTC,CATSDPIQETQYF
few,TRBV20-1,TRBJ1-2,NA,TGCAGTGCTAGAGATTTTTCTGGCTACACCTTC,CSARDFSGYTF
NA,TRBV20-1,TRBJ2-1,NA,TGCAGTGCTGGTAATACACTTCGGGGGAGAGATAGGGATGAGCAGTTCTTC,CSAGNTLRGRDRDEQFF
NA,TRBV28,TRBJ1-2,NA,TGTGCCAGCGGCCTTAACTATGGCTACACCTTC,CASGLNYGYTF
few,TRBV11-2,TRBJ1-2,NA,TGTGCCAGCAGCCAAACGACAGACCTGTCTAACTATGGCTACACCTTC,CASSQTTDLSNYGYTF
NA,TRBV30,TRBJ1-2,TRBD1,TGTGCCTGGACTACCGGGACAGGGCAAGGCTACACCTTC,CAWTTGTGQGYTF
medium-sized,TRBV19,TRBJ1-5,NA,TGTGCCAGTAGTGCGCTTTCCAGCAATCAGCCCCAGCATTTT,CASSALSSNQPQHF
NA,TRBV6-2/TRBV6-3,TRBJ2-7,NA,TGTGCCAGCAGTTACTTCTCTCCCGGATCCTACGAGCAGTACTTC,CASSYFSPGSYEQYF
NA,TRBV7-9,TRBJ2-1,NA,TGTGCCAGCAGCTTTAAAGGGGCCGGAATATCTGTCTACAATGAGCAGTTCTTC,CASSFKGAGISVYNEQFF
few,TRBV7-2,TRBJ1-1,NA,TGTGCCAGCAGCTTAAGGGGGAGGGAAGCTTTCTTT,CASSLRGREAFF
NA,TRBV10-3,TRBJ2-1,TRBD2,TGTGCCATCCGCCGGACTAGCGGAGACAATGAGCAGTTCTTC,CAIRRTSGDNEQFF
few,TRBV28,TRBJ1-5,NA,TGTGCCAGCACCTTAGGGGGGGATAGCAATCAGCCCCAGCATTTT,CASTLGGDSNQPQHF
few,TRBV18,TRBJ1-5,TRBD1,TGTGCCAGCTCACCAGCCTCCCTGGGGACAGGGAGGCCCCAGCATTTT,CASSPASLGTGRPQHF
NA,TRBV6-5,TRBJ2-1,TRBD2,TGTGCCAGCAGTTACGGGACTAGCGGGAGGAATGAGCAGTTCTTC,CASSYGTSGRNEQFF
large,TRBV27,TRBJ1-5,NA,TGTGCCAGCAGTTTGCGTGGCAATCAGCCCCAGCATTTT,CASSLRGNQPQHF
few,TRBV30,TRBJ1-5,NA,TGTGCCTGGAGCTCAGATAGCAATCAGCCCCAGCATTTT,CAWSSDSNQPQHF
NA,TRBV27,TRBJ2-6,NA,TGTGCCAGCAGTTCACAAGGCCTGGGGGCCAACGTCCTGACTTTC,CASSSQGLGANVLTF
NA,TRBV6-5,TRBJ2-7,TRBD2,TGTGCCAGCAGTTACGTAGGCGGGAGTTCCTACGAGCAGTACTTC,CASSYVGGSSYEQYF
NA,TRBV28,TRBJ2-7,NA,TGTGCCAGCAGTTCTAGGGGACTCGGCCGGGGGCCATACGAGCAGTACTTC,CASSSRGLGRGPYEQYF
few,TRBV2,TRBJ1-5,NA,TGTGCCAGCAGGGAAAGGCCAGGGGTAAGCGGCAATCAGCCCCAGCATTTT,CASRERPGVSGNQPQHF
NA,TRBV4-3,TRBJ2-4,NA,TGCGCCAGCAGCCAGACAGACCCCCCTGGAAACATTCAGTACTTC,CASSQTDPPGNIQYF
NA,TRBV6-1,TRBJ1-1,NA,TGTGCCAGCAGCGTTGGCCAGAACACTGAAGCTTTCTTT,CASSVGQNTEAFF
few,TRBV6-1,TRBJ1-2,TRBD1,TGTGCCAGCAGACTTCAGGGGGGAAAAGGCTACACCTTC,CASRLQGGKGYTF
few,TRBV19,TRBJ1-1,TRBD1,TGTGCCAGTAGCTACAGGGGGAAAGGCACTGAAGCTTTCTTT,CASSYRGKGTEAFF
NA,TRBV28,TRBJ1-5,NA,TGTGCCAGCATAGCCGGGGGCAATCAGCCCCAGCATTTT,CASIAGGNQPQHF